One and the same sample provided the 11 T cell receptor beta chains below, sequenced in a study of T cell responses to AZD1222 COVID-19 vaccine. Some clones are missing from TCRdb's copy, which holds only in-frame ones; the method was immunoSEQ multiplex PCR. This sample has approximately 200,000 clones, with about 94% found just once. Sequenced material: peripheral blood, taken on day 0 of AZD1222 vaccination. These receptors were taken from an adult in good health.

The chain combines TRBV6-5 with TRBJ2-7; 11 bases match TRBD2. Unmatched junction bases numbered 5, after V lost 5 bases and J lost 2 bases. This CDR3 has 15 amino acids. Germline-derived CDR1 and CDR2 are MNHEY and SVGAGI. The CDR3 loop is CASSLTSGIPYEQYF. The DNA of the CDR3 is TGTGCCAGCAGTCTGACTAGCGGGATCCCCTACGAGCAGTACTTC.

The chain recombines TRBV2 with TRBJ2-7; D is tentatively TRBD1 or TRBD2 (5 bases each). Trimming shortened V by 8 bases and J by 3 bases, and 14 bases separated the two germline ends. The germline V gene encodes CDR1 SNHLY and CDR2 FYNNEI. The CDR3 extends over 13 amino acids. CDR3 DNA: TGTGCCAGCGAACAAGGGGACGGCTACGAGCAGTACTTC. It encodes CASEQGDGYEQYF.

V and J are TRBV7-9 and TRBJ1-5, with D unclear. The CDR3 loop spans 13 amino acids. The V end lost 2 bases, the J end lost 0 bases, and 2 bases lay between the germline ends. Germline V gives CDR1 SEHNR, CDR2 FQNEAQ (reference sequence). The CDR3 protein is CASSLFSNQPQHF. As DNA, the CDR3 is TGTGCCAGCAGCTTATTTAGCAATCAGCCCCAGCATTTT. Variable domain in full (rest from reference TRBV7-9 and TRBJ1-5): DTGVSQNPRHKITKRGQNVTFRCDPISEHNRLYWYRQTLGQGPEFLTYFQNEAQLEKSRLLSDRFSAERPKGSFSTLEIQRTEQGDSAMYLCASSLFSNQPQHFGDGTRLSIL.

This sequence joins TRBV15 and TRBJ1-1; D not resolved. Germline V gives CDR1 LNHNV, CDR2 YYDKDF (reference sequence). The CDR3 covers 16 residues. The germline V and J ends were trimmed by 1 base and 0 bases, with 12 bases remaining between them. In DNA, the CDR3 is TGTGCCACCAGCAGAGGATTCGACGGCGTGAACACTGAAGCTTTCTTT. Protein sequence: CATSRGFDGVNTEAFF.

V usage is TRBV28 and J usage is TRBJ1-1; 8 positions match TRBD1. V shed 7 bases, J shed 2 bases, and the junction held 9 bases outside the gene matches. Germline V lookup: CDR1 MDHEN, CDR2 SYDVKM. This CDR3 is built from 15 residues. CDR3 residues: CASNTEDRVNTEAFF. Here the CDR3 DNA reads TGTGCCAGCAACACCGAGGACAGGGTAAACACTGAAGCTTTCTTT.

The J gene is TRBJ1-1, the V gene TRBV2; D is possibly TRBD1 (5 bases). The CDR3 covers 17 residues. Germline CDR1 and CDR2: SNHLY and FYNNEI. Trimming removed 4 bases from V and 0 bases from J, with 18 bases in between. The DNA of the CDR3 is TGTGCCAGCAGTGGAGGAGGGCTTGGGGACCTGAACACTGAAGCTTTCTTT. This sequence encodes CASSGGGLGDLNTEAFF.

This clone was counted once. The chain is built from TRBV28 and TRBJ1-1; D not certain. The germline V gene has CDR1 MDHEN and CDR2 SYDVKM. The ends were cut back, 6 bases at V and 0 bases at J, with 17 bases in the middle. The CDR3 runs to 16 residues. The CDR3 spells CASSPPSFPLNTEAFF. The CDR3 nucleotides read TGTGCCAGCAGCCCCCCTTCGTTCCCTTTGAACACTGAAGCTTTCTTT.

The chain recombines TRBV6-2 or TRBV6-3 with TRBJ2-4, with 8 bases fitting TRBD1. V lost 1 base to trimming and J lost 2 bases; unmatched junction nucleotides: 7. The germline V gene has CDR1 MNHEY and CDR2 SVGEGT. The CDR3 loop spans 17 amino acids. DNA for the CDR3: TGTGCCAGCAGTTACTGGGCAGGGGGCAGGACCAAAAACATTCAGTACTTC. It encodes CASSYWAGGRTKNIQYF.

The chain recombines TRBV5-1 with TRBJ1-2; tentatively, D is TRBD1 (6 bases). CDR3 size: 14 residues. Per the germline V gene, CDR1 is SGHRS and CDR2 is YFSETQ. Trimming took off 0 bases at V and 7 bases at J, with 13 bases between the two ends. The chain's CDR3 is CASSLAVGGPGYTF. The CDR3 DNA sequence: TGCGCCAGCAGCTTGGCGGTGGGGGGGCCTGGCTACACCTTC.

The CDR3 reads CASSNPPLLGGDGDTQYF. The CDR3 DNA sequence: TGTGCCAGCAGCAATCCTCCCCTGCTGGGCGGGGATGGAGATACGCAGTATTTT. The gene calls are TRBV7-3 and TRBJ2-3; possible D gene TRBD2, 6 bases. V lost 5 bases and J 5 bases, leaving 26 bases between the germline ends. In germline, CDR1 is SGHTA, CDR2 FQGTGA. CDR3 size: 18 residues.

This CDR3 is CAWSGTYEQYF. The CDR3 bases are TGTGCCTGGAGTGGAACCTACGAGCAGTACTTC. The V and J genes are TRBV30 and TRBJ2-7; no firm D call. The CDR3 length is 11 residues. V was pared by 1 base and J by 2 bases, with 3 bases between. Per germline, CDR1 GTSNPN and CDR2 SVGIG (reference sequence).